A selection of T cell receptor beta chains follows, all from one sample in a study of blood T cell repertoires in COVID-19. The table came from immunoSEQ multiplex PCR; TCRdb's copy has only in-frame clones and leaves some out. The data hold 100,000 to 130,000 clones, with around four fifths observed a single time. The sequencing input was peripheral blood. The receptors were sampled from a man between 65 and 85 years old with acute or convalescent COVID-19. The CDR3 runs from the conserved cysteine through the conserved F or W. Each record gives: D gene, V gene, clone size, J gene, CDR3 protein, CDR3 DNA. D genes are given only for firm matches. A clone size is listed for some rows: how often the clone was seen (once, few, many), or a class if it is expanded.

d_call: .
v_call: TRBV27
clone_size: few
j_call: TRBJ1-6
cdr3_aa: CASSFRGDSGSPLHF
cdr3_nt: TGTGCCAGCAGTTTCAGGGGTGATTCCGGTTCACCCCTCCACTTT

d_call: TRBD2
v_call: TRBV11-2
clone_size: .
j_call: TRBJ2-2
cdr3_aa: CASSLGWRGGYTGELFF
cdr3_nt: TGTGCCAGCAGCTTAGGATGGCGGGGGGGTTACACCGGGGAGCTGTTTTTT

d_call: .
v_call: TRBV5-1
clone_size: .
j_call: TRBJ2-1
cdr3_aa: CASSLTMGTSSSYNEQFF
cdr3_nt: TGCGCCAGCAGCTTGACTATGGGGACTTCGAGCTCCTACAATGAGCAGTTCTTC

d_call: .
v_call: TRBV6-5
clone_size: .
j_call: TRBJ1-2
cdr3_aa: CASNRPEPGDGYTF
cdr3_nt: TGTGCCAGCAATAGACCCGAACCAGGCGATGGCTACACCTTC

d_call: TRBD1
v_call: TRBV5-1
clone_size: once
j_call: TRBJ1-3
cdr3_aa: CASSTGTGDAGNTIYF
cdr3_nt: TGCGCCAGCAGCACCGGGACAGGAGATGCCGGAAACACCATATATTTT

d_call: TRBD2
v_call: TRBV5-1
clone_size: .
j_call: TRBJ2-5
cdr3_aa: CASSSGTSGGGQETQYF
cdr3_nt: TGCGCCAGCAGCTCCGGGACTAGCGGGGGGGGCCAGGAGACCCAGTACTTC

d_call: TRBD2
v_call: TRBV6-1
clone_size: .
j_call: TRBJ2-3
cdr3_aa: CASSEAQLAGGYTQYF
cdr3_nt: TGTGCCAGCAGTGAAGCGCAGCTAGCGGGGGGGTATACGCAGTATTTT

d_call: .
v_call: TRBV7-3
clone_size: .
j_call: TRBJ2-7
cdr3_aa: CASSPQSGTYEQYF
cdr3_nt: TGTGCCAGCAGCCCCCAGTCGGGAACCTACGAGCAGTACTTC

d_call: .
v_call: TRBV9
clone_size: .
j_call: TRBJ2-3
cdr3_aa: CASSVGGVGTDTQYF
cdr3_nt: TGTGCCAGCAGCGTAGGCGGGGTGGGCACAGATACGCAGTATTTT

d_call: .
v_call: TRBV5-6
clone_size: once
j_call: TRBJ1-1
cdr3_aa: CASSLAQDSPGAFF
cdr3_nt: TGTGCCAGCAGCTTGGCCCAAGACAGTCCGGGAGCTTTCTTT

d_call: TRBD1
v_call: TRBV6-5
clone_size: .
j_call: TRBJ1-2
cdr3_aa: CASSYTGQGEYGYTF
cdr3_nt: TGTGCCAGCAGTTACACGGGACAGGGGGAGTATGGCTACACCTTC

d_call: .
v_call: TRBV2
clone_size: .
j_call: TRBJ1-2
cdr3_aa: CASRPTQNYGYTF
cdr3_nt: TGTGCCAGCAGGCCGACACAAAACTATGGCTACACCTTC

d_call: TRBD2
v_call: TRBV4-1
clone_size: few
j_call: TRBJ2-1
cdr3_aa: CASSQDQGGGADEQFF
cdr3_nt: TGCGCCAGCAGCCAAGATCAGGGCGGGGGGGCGGATGAGCAGTTCTTC

d_call: .
v_call: TRBV6-5
clone_size: .
j_call: TRBJ1-2
cdr3_aa: CASSQTVNYGYTF
cdr3_nt: TGTGCCAGCAGTCAGACAGTCAACTATGGCTACACCTTC

d_call: TRBD1
v_call: TRBV28
clone_size: .
j_call: TRBJ2-5
cdr3_aa: CASSSQNRGLLETQYF
cdr3_nt: TGTGCCAGCAGTTCCCAAAACAGGGGGCTGCTTGAGACCCAGTACTTC

d_call: TRBD1
v_call: TRBV6-5
clone_size: .
j_call: TRBJ1-2
cdr3_aa: CASRVDRGGHGYTF
cdr3_nt: TGTGCCAGCAGAGTCGACAGGGGAGGGCATGGCTACACCTTC

d_call: .
v_call: TRBV7-9
clone_size: .
j_call: TRBJ1-3
cdr3_aa: CASSLGGAPGNTIYF
cdr3_nt: TGTGCCAGCAGCTTGGGAGGGGCGCCCGGAAACACCATATATTTT

d_call: .
v_call: TRBV6-1
clone_size: .
j_call: TRBJ2-7
cdr3_aa: CASSEALTGFDEQYF
cdr3_nt: TGTGCCAGCAGTGAAGCGCTCACAGGGTTTGACGAGCAGTACTTC

d_call: .
v_call: TRBV7-3
clone_size: .
j_call: TRBJ1-2
cdr3_aa: CASSLNAEEYGYTF
cdr3_nt: TGTGCCAGCAGCTTAAACGCAGAAGAATATGGCTACACCTTC

d_call: .
v_call: TRBV6-6
clone_size: .
j_call: TRBJ1-6
cdr3_aa: CASTPRSGGDSPLHF
cdr3_nt: TGTGCCAGCACTCCCCGGTCAGGAGGAGATTCACCCCTCCACTTT

d_call: TRBD2
v_call: TRBV5-6
clone_size: .
j_call: TRBJ2-1
cdr3_aa: CASSLDWGGNEQFF
cdr3_nt: TGTGCCAGCAGCTTGGACTGGGGAGGGAATGAGCAGTTCTTC

d_call: .
v_call: TRBV12-3/TRBV12-4
clone_size: few
j_call: TRBJ1-6
cdr3_aa: CASTPLENSPLHF
cdr3_nt: TGTGCCAGCACCCCCTTGGAGAATTCACCCCTCCACTTT

d_call: .
v_call: TRBV27
clone_size: .
j_call: TRBJ1-1
cdr3_aa: CASSYGHMNTEAFF
cdr3_nt: TGTGCCAGCAGTTACGGACACATGAACACTGAAGCTTTCTTT

d_call: TRBD2
v_call: TRBV11-2
clone_size: .
j_call: TRBJ2-4
cdr3_aa: CASSLDSGGGALQYF
cdr3_nt: TGTGCCAGCAGCTTAGATTCCGGCGGGGGGGCTCTTCAGTACTTC

d_call: .
v_call: TRBV15
clone_size: .
j_call: TRBJ1-5
cdr3_aa: CATNMMGGQPQHF
cdr3_nt: TGTGCCACCAACATGATGGGGGGTCAGCCCCAGCATTTT

d_call: .
v_call: TRBV2
clone_size: once
j_call: TRBJ1-1
cdr3_aa: CASSVWQNTEAFF
cdr3_nt: TGTGCCAGCAGTGTATGGCAGAACACTGAAGCTTTCTTT

d_call: TRBD2
v_call: TRBV27
clone_size: .
j_call: TRBJ2-1
cdr3_aa: CASSLSSGLHNEQFF
cdr3_nt: TGTGCCAGCAGTTTATCCTCGGGACTACACAATGAGCAGTTCTTC

d_call: TRBD2
v_call: TRBV7-2
clone_size: .
j_call: TRBJ2-4
cdr3_aa: CASSPFGRENIQYF
cdr3_nt: TGTGCCAGCTCACCTTTCGGGAGGGAAAACATTCAGTACTTC

d_call: .
v_call: TRBV29-1
clone_size: .
j_call: TRBJ2-5
cdr3_aa: CSVDGGVQETQYF
cdr3_nt: TGCAGCGTTGACGGCGGGGTGCAAGAGACCCAGTACTTC

d_call: .
v_call: TRBV12-3/TRBV12-4
clone_size: few
j_call: TRBJ1-1
cdr3_aa: CASSLSLNTEAFF
cdr3_nt: TGTGCCAGCAGTTTGAGCTTGAACACTGAAGCTTTCTTT

d_call: .
v_call: TRBV6-5
clone_size: .
j_call: TRBJ1-4
cdr3_aa: CASSRQVLNEKLFF
cdr3_nt: TGTGCCAGCAGCCGACAGGTCTTAAATGAAAAACTGTTTTTT

d_call: TRBD2
v_call: TRBV9
clone_size: .
j_call: TRBJ2-3
cdr3_aa: CASSAGLAFEDTQYF
cdr3_nt: TGTGCCAGCAGCGCAGGACTAGCATTTGAGGATACGCAGTATTTT

d_call: TRBD1
v_call: TRBV18
clone_size: few
j_call: TRBJ1-1
cdr3_aa: CASSLGTGTGNGTEAFF
cdr3_nt: TGTGCCAGCTCACTTGGGACAGGGACGGGGAACGGCACTGAAGCTTTCTTT

d_call: TRBD1
v_call: TRBV18
clone_size: .
j_call: TRBJ1-3
cdr3_aa: CASSQSRDRGGNTIYF
cdr3_nt: TGTGCCAGCTCACAGAGCCGGGACAGGGGAGGAAACACCATATATTTT

d_call: TRBD1
v_call: TRBV7-8
clone_size: .
j_call: TRBJ1-1
cdr3_aa: CASSLNLDRVAEAFF
cdr3_nt: TGTGCCAGCAGCCTTAACCTGGACAGGGTCGCTGAAGCTTTCTTT

d_call: .
v_call: TRBV12-3/TRBV12-4
clone_size: .
j_call: TRBJ1-3
cdr3_aa: CAGGGSSGNTIYF
cdr3_nt: TGTGCCGGGGGGGGAAGCTCAGGAAACACCATATATTTT

d_call: .
v_call: TRBV5-1
clone_size: .
j_call: TRBJ1-5
cdr3_aa: CASSWTGTENQPQHF
cdr3_nt: TGCGCCAGCAGCTGGACCGGGACTGAAAATCAGCCCCAGCATTTT

d_call: TRBD1
v_call: TRBV7-2
clone_size: .
j_call: TRBJ1-1
cdr3_aa: CASSSRTGGGTEAFF
cdr3_nt: TGTGCCAGCAGCTCCCGGACAGGGGGAGGTACTGAAGCTTTCTTT

d_call: .
v_call: TRBV7-9
clone_size: once
j_call: TRBJ1-4
cdr3_aa: CASSLVSNEKLFF
cdr3_nt: TGTGCCAGCAGCTTAGTCAGTAATGAAAAACTGTTTTTT

d_call: TRBD2
v_call: TRBV7-6
clone_size: .
j_call: TRBJ2-1
cdr3_aa: CASSSAGTSGVPSSNEQFF
cdr3_nt: TGTGCCAGCAGCTCCGCCGGGACTAGCGGAGTTCCGAGTTCCAATGAGCAGTTCTTC

d_call: TRBD1
v_call: TRBV9
clone_size: .
j_call: TRBJ2-7
cdr3_aa: CASSVGRDSPYEQYF
cdr3_nt: TGTGCCAGCAGCGTAGGTCGGGACAGCCCCTACGAGCAGTACTTC

d_call: .
v_call: TRBV10-3
clone_size: .
j_call: TRBJ2-7
cdr3_aa: CAIRGEVGTYEQYF
cdr3_nt: TGTGCCATCAGAGGGGAGGTAGGGACCTACGAGCAGTACTTC

d_call: TRBD1
v_call: TRBV19
clone_size: .
j_call: TRBJ1-5
cdr3_aa: CASSNTGGASNQPQHF
cdr3_nt: TGTGCCAGTAGTAACACAGGGGGCGCGAGCAATCAGCCCCAGCATTTT

d_call: .
v_call: TRBV5-4
clone_size: .
j_call: TRBJ2-2
cdr3_aa: CASSLVVGLNTGELFF
cdr3_nt: TGTGCCAGCAGCTTGGTCGTGGGACTTAACACCGGGGAGCTGTTTTTT

d_call: TRBD1
v_call: TRBV4-2
clone_size: .
j_call: TRBJ1-1
cdr3_aa: CASSQDAGGLNTEAFF
cdr3_nt: TGTGCCAGCAGCCAAGATGCAGGGGGGTTGAACACTGAAGCTTTCTTT

d_call: TRBD1
v_call: TRBV6-5
clone_size: .
j_call: TRBJ1-6
cdr3_aa: CASSYGTGLHSPLHF
cdr3_nt: TGTGCCAGCAGTTACGGGACAGGGCTTCATTCACCCCTCCACTTT

d_call: .
v_call: TRBV3-1/TRBV3-2
clone_size: once
j_call: TRBJ1-2
cdr3_aa: CASSPGRANGYTF
cdr3_nt: TGTGCCAGCAGCCCCGGGAGGGCTAATGGCTACACCTTC

d_call: TRBD1
v_call: TRBV19
clone_size: .
j_call: TRBJ1-4
cdr3_aa: CASSPTGGHGRIF
cdr3_nt: TGTGCCAGTAGTCCGACAGGGGGCCACGGCAGGATTTTT

d_call: .
v_call: TRBV5-6
clone_size: .
j_call: TRBJ2-7
cdr3_aa: CASSTYSYEQYF
cdr3_nt: TGTGCCAGCAGCACCTACTCCTACGAGCAGTACTTC

d_call: TRBD1
v_call: TRBV9
clone_size: .
j_call: TRBJ1-3
cdr3_aa: CASSPRTGHSGNTIYF
cdr3_nt: TGTGCCAGCAGCCCCAGGACAGGGCACTCTGGAAACACCATATATTTT

d_call: .
v_call: TRBV11-2
clone_size: .
j_call: TRBJ1-2
cdr3_aa: CASSFPPNYGYTF
cdr3_nt: TGTGCCAGCAGCTTTCCCCCGAACTATGGCTACACCTTC

d_call: .
v_call: TRBV12-2
clone_size: .
j_call: TRBJ2-7
cdr3_aa: CASRLRRGLVASEQYF
cdr3_nt: TGTGCAAGTCGCTTAAGGAGAGGGTTGGTCGCTTCCGAGCAGTACTTC

d_call: .
v_call: TRBV7-2
clone_size: .
j_call: TRBJ2-3
cdr3_aa: CASSTGTVRDTQYF
cdr3_nt: TGTGCCAGCAGCACCGGGACTGTCCGAGATACGCAGTATTTT

d_call: .
v_call: TRBV7-3
clone_size: .
j_call: TRBJ1-2
cdr3_aa: CASSLAPATDGYTF
cdr3_nt: TGTGCCAGCAGCCTAGCTCCTGCAACGGATGGCTACACCTTC

d_call: .
v_call: TRBV18
clone_size: .
j_call: TRBJ2-7
cdr3_aa: CASSPGVGYEQYF
cdr3_nt: TGTGCCAGCTCACCAGGAGTGGGCTACGAGCAGTACTTC

d_call: TRBD1
v_call: TRBV27
clone_size: .
j_call: TRBJ1-1
cdr3_aa: CASSLRTGGASEAFF
cdr3_nt: TGTGCCAGCAGTCTCAGGACAGGGGGCGCTTCTGAAGCTTTCTTT

d_call: .
v_call: TRBV5-1
clone_size: .
j_call: TRBJ1-1
cdr3_aa: CASRWRGTSTEAFF
cdr3_nt: TGCGCCAGCCGATGGAGGGGAACGTCCACTGAAGCTTTCTTT

d_call: TRBD2
v_call: TRBV11-2
clone_size: .
j_call: TRBJ2-7
cdr3_aa: CASSLKNAGVSYEQYF
cdr3_nt: TGTGCCAGCAGCTTAAAAAATGCGGGGGTCTCCTACGAGCAGTACTTC